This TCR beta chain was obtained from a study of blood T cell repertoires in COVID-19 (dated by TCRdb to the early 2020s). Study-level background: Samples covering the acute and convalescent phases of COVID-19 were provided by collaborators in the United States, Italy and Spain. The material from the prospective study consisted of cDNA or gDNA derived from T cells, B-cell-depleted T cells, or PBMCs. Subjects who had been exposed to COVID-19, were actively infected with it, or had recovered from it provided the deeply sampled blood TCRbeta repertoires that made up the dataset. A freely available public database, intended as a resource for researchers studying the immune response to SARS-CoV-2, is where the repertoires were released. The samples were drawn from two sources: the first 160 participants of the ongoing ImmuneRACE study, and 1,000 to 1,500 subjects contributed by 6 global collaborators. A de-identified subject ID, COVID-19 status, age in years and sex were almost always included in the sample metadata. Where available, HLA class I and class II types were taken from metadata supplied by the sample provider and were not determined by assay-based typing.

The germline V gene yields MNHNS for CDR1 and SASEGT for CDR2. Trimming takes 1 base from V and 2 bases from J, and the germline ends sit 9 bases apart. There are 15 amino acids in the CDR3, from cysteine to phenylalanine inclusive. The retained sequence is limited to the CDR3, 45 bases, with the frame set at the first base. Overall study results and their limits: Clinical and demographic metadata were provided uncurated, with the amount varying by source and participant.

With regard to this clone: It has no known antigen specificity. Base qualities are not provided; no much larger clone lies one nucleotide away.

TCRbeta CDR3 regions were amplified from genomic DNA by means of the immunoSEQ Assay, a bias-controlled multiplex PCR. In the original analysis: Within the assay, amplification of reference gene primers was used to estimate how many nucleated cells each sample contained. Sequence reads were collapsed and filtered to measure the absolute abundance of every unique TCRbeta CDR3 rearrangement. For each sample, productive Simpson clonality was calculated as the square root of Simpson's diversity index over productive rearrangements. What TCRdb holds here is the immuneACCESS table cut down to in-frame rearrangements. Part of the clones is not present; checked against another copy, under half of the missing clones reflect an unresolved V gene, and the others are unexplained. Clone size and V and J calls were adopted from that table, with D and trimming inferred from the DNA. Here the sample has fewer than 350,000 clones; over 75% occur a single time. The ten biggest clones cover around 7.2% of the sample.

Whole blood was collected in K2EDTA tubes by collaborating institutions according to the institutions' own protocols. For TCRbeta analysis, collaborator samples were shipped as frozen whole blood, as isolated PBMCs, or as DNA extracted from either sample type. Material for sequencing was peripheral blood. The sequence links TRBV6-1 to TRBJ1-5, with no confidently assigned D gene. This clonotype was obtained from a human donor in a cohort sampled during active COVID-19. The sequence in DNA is TGTGCCAGCAGTGAAGAACGAGCGGGCAATCAGCCCCAGCATTTT. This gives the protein CASSEERAGNQPQHF.